This note documents a single T cell receptor beta chain sequence. As yet, its antigen is unknown. The entry originates in a study of CD4 T cells in relation to SARS-CoV-2 and coronaviruses. Study findings and constraints: In approximately 71% of donors, memory CD4+ clonotypes crossrecognized SARS-CoV-2 and at least one common cold coronavirus spike.

Naive and memory CD4+ T cells were separated from cryopreserved PBMCs. The data were produced by immunoSEQ multiplex PCR, yet TCRdb's version contains in-frame clones alone and is incomplete. The top ten clones hold more than 6% of a sample with about 39,000 clones, about 80% of them seen once. Sequencing used naive CD4+ T cells from PBMCs, cultured in vitro. Subset specified: naive CD4+ T cells isolated by negative enrichment. The sequence was collected from an adult with COVID-19.

The CDR3 nucleotides are TGTGCCAGCAGCCACACAAGTTCACCCCTCCACTTT. It codes for CASSHTSSPLHF. This chain connects TRBV7-9 to TRBJ1-6; the D is unclear. CDR3 length equals 12 residues. CDR1 SEHNR and CDR2 FQNEAQ come from the germline V gene (reference sequence). The V end lost 5 bases, the J end lost 9 bases, and 8 bases lay between the germline ends. Full variable domain (outside the CDR3, taken from reference TRBV7-9 and TRBJ1-6): DTGVSQNPRHKITKRGQNVTFRCDPISEHNRLYWYRQTLGQGPEFLTYFQNEAQLEKSRLLSDRFSAERPKGSFSTLEIQRTEQGDSAMYLCASSHTSSPLHFGNGTRLTVT.